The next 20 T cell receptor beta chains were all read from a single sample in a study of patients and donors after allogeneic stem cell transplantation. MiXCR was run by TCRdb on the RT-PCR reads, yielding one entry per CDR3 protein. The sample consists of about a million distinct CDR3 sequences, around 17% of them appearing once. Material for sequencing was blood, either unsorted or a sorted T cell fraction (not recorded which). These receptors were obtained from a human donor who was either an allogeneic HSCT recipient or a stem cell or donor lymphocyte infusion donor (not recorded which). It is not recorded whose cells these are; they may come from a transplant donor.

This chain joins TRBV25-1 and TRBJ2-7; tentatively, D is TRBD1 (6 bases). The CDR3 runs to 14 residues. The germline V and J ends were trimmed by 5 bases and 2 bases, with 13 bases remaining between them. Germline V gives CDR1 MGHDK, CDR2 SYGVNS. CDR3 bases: TGTGCCAGCAGTACACAGGGATTTACCTACGAGCAGTACTTC. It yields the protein CASSTQGFTYEQYF.

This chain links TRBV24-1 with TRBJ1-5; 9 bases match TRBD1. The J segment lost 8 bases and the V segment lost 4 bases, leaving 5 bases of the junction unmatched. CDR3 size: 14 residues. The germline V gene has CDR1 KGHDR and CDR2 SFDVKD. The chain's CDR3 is CATSDKQGAKPQHF. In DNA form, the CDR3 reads TGTGCCACCAGTGACAAACAGGGGGCAAAGCCCCAGCATTTT.

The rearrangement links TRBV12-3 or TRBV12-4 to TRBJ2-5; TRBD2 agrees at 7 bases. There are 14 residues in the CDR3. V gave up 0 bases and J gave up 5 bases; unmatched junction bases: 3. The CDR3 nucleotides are TGTGCCAGCAGTTTAGCGCGGGGGTGGGAGACCCAGTACTTC. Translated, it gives CASSLARGWETQYF.

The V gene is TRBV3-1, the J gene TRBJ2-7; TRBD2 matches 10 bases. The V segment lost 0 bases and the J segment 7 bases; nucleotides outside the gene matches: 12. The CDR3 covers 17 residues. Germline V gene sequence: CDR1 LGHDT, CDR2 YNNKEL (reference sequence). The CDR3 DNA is TGTGCCAGCAGCCAAGATAGGGTGGCTAGCGGGAGACTGGAGCAGTACTTC. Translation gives CASSQDRVASGRLEQYF.

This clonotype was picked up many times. The CDR3 is CASSYSNQPQHF. DNA of the CDR3: TGTGCCAGCAGCTATAGCAATCAGCCCCAGCATTTT. The rearrangement joins TRBV12-3 or TRBV12-4 to TRBJ1-5; D remains ambiguous. Trimming took off 6 bases at V and 0 bases at J, with 3 bases between the two ends. This CDR3 is built from 12 residues.

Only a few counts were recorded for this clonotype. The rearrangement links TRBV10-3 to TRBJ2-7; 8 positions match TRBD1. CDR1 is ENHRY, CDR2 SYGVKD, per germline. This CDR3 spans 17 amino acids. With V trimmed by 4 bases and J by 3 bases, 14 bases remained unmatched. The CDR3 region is CAISVIRPGTGGYEQYF. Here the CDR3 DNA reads TGTGCCATCAGTGTAATACGACCCGGGACAGGAGGCTACGAGCAGTACTTC.

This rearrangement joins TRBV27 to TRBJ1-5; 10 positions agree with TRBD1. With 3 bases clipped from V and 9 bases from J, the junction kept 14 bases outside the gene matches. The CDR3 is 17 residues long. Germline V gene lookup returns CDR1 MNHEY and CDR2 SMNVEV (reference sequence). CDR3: CASSFSGDRGARGPQHF. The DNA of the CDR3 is TGTGCCAGCAGTTTTTCGGGGGACAGGGGCGCTCGTGGGCCCCAGCATTTT.

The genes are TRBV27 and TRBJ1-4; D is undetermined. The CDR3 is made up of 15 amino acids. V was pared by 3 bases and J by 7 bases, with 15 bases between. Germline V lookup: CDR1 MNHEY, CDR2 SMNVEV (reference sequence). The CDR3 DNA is TGTGCCAGCAGTTTCGCTCACACCCCGATTGAAAAACTGTTTTTT. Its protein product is CASSFAHTPIEKLFF.

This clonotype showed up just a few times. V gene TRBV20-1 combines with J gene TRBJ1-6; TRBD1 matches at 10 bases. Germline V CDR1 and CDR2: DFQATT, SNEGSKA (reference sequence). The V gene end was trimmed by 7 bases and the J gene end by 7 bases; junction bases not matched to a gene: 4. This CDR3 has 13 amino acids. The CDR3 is CSVPGQGNSPLHF. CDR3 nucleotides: TGCAGTGTGCCGGGACAGGGGAATTCACCCCTCCACTTT.

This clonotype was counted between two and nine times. The CDR3 spells CASSSLKRAGELFF. In nucleotides, the CDR3 is TGCGCCAGCAGCTCATTGAAGAGGGCCGGGGAGCTGTTTTTT. The chain links TRBV4-1 to TRBJ2-2; D may be TRBD2 (5 bases). Trimming pared 5 bases from V and 6 bases from J, leaving 13 bases between. The CDR3 spans 14 residues. Germline assignment: CDR1 MGHRA and CDR2 YSYEKL.

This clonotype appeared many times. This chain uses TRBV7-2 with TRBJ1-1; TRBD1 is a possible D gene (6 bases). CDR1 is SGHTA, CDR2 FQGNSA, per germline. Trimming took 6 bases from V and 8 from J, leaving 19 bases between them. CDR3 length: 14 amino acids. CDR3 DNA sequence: TGTGCCAGCAGACTAAGGGGGAGGATCGGGGAAGCTTTCTTT. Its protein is CASRLRGRIGEAFF.

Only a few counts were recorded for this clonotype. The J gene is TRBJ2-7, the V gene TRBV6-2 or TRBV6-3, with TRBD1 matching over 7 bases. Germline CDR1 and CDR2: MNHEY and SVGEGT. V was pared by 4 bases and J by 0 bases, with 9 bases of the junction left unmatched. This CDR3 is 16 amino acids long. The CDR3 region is CASSSLGDRASYEQYF. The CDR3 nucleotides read TGTGCCAGCAGTTCCCTGGGGGACAGAGCCTCCTACGAGCAGTACTTC.

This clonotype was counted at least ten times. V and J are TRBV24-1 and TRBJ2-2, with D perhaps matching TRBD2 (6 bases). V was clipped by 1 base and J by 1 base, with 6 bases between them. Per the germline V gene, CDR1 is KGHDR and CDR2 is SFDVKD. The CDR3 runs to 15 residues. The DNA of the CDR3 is TGTGCCACCAGTGATTTCGGGGGGAACACCGGGGAGCTGTTTTTT. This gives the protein CATSDFGGNTGELFF.

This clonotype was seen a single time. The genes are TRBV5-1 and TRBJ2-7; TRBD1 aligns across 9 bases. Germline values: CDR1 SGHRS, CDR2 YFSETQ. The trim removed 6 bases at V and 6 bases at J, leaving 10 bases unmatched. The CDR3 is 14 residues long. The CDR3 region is CASTSGTGRLEQYF. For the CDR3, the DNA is TGCGCCAGCACCTCCGGGACAGGGCGTCTCGAGCAGTACTTC.

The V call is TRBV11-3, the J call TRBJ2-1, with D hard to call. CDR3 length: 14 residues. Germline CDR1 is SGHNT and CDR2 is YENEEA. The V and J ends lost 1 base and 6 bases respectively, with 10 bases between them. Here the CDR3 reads CASSLVWQSNEQFF. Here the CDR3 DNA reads TGTGCCAGCAGCTTAGTCTGGCAATCCAATGAGCAGTTCTTC.

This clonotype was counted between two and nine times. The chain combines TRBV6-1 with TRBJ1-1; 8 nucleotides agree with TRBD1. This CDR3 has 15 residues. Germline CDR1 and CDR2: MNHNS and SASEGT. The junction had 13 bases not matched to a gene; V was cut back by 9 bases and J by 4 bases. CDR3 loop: CASGQGDRVGTEAFF. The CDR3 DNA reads TGTGCCAGTGGACAGGGCGATAGGGTGGGCACTGAAGCTTTCTTT.

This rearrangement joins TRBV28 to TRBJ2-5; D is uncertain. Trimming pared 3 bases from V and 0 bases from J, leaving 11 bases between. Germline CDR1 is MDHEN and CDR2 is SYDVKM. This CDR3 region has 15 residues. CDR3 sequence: CASSFLGRHQETQYF. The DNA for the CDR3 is TGTGCCAGCAGTTTTCTGGGCAGGCACCAAGAGACCCAGTACTTC.

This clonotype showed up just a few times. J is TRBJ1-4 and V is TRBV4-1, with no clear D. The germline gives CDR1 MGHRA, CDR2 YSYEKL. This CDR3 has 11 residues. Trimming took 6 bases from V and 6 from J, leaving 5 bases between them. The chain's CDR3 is CASSVDEKLFF. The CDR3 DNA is TGCGCCAGCAGTGTCGATGAAAAACTGTTTTTT.

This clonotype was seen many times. The CDR3 loop reads CATSRGLIYEQYF. CDR3 DNA: TGTGCCACCAGCAGAGGACTAATCTACGAGCAGTACTTC. The chain joins TRBV15 to TRBJ2-7; weak D call: TRBD2 (5 bases). V lost 1 base and J 3 bases, leaving 7 bases between the germline ends. Germline assignment: CDR1 LNHNV and CDR2 YYDKDF (reference sequence). CDR3 length equals 13 residues.

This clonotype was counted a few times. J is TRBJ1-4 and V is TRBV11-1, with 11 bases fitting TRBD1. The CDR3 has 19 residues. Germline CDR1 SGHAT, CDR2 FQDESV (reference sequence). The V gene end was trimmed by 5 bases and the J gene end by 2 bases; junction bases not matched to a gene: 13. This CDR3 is CASSAPIGTGGATNEKLFF. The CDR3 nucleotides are TGTGCCAGCAGCGCACCAATCGGGACAGGGGGTGCCACTAATGAAAAACTGTTTTTT.